These 27 T cell receptor beta chains were sequenced from one sample in a study of T-cell reconstitution after alpha-beta-depleted transplantation in children. Researchers prepared the TCRbeta library using unique molecular identifiers, the study reports. One entry per CDR3 protein, called by TCRdb with MiXCR from the PCR reads. The sample records around 600,000 distinct CDR3 sequences, roughly a tenth being singletons. This material consisted of PBMCs from the stem cell graft donor, taken from the stem cell graft. The receptors originated from a human donor who donated a stem cell graft to a child with acute myeloid leukemia.

About this clonotype: One base away lies a much larger clone, so this may be a sequencing read error. The gene calls are TRBV5-5 and TRBJ2-7, with D possibly matching TRBD2 (6 bases). Germline V lookup: CDR1 SGHKS, CDR2 YYEKEE (reference sequence). The CDR3 has 15 residues. V lost 4 bases and J 2 bases, leaving 16 bases between the germline ends. The CDR3 bases are TGTGCCAGCAGCATGGTGGGAGGCCTAACCTACGAGCAGTACTTC. Translated, it gives CASSMVGGLTYEQYF.

In this sample, this clonotype turned up many times. The V and J genes are TRBV5-1 and TRBJ2-7; possible D gene TRBD2, 6 bases. Germline CDR1 is SGHRS and CDR2 is YFSETQ. This CDR3 is 15 amino acids long. Trimming took off 4 bases at V and 3 bases at J, with 17 bases between the two ends. The CDR3 reads CASSTYQGEVYEQYF. CDR3 DNA sequence: TGCGCCAGCAGCACCTACCAAGGGGAGGTCTACGAGCAGTACTTC.

The genes are TRBV7-2 and TRBJ1-3; D gene ambiguous. CDR1 and CDR2 from the germline V gene are SGHTA and FQGNSA. The germline V and J ends were trimmed by 1 base and 0 bases, with 10 bases remaining between them. The CDR3 extends over 16 amino acids. The CDR3 sequence is CASSLVGGGSGNTIYF. CDR3 bases: TGTGCCAGCAGCTTAGTTGGCGGAGGCTCTGGAAACACCATATATTTT.

The table lists this clonotype with a few counts. The V gene is TRBV28, the J gene TRBJ2-7, with 9 bases identical to TRBD2. Germline CDR1 reads MDHEN; CDR2 reads SYDVKM. J gave up 3 bases and V 8 bases, and 14 bases lay outside the gene matches. CDR3 length: 16 residues. As DNA, the CDR3 is TGTGCCAGCGGGGGATGGACTAGCGCCCAACACTACGAGCAGTACTTC. Amino acids: CASGGWTSAQHYEQYF. The full variable domain, rest sourced from reference TRBV28 and TRBJ2-7, is DVKVTQSSRYLVKRTGEKVFLECVQDMDHENMFWYRQDPGLGLRLIYFSYDVKMKEKGDIPEGYSVSREKKERFSLILESASTNQTSMYLCASGGWTSAQHYEQYFGPGTRLTVT.

This clonotype was seen many times. The V and J genes are TRBV19 and TRBJ1-1; D possibly corresponds to TRBD1 (6 bases). Germline-derived CDR1 and CDR2 are LNHDA and SQIVND (reference sequence). CDR3 length: 14 residues. The V gene lost 6 bases and the J gene lost 2 bases, with 13 bases spanning the gap. CDR3 sequence reads: CASRRTALNTEAFF. The CDR3, as DNA: TGTGCCAGTAGGAGGACAGCGCTCAACACTGAAGCTTTCTTT. The full variable domain, completed using reference TRBV19 and TRBJ1-1, is DGGITQSPKYLFRKEGQNVTLSCEQNLNHDAMYWYRQDPGQGLRLIYYSQIVNDFQKGDIAEGYSVSREKKESFPLTVTSAQKNPTAFYLCASRRTALNTEAFFGQGTRLTVV.

This clonotype has at least ten counts. CDR3 sequence reads: CASSVAPWAYNEQFF. CDR3 DNA: TGTGCCAGCAGCGTAGCTCCATGGGCCTACAATGAGCAGTTCTTC. J is TRBJ2-1 and V is TRBV9; D uncertain. Per the germline V gene, CDR1 is SGDLS and CDR2 is YYNGEE. Trimming shortened V by 0 bases and J by 2 bases, and 9 bases separated the two germline ends. The CDR3 consists of 15 residues.

The V and J genes are TRBV5-6 and TRBJ2-1; D might be TRBD2 (6 bases). V was shortened by 1 base and J by 9 bases, with 14 bases between the two germline ends. Germline CDR1 is SGHDT and CDR2 is YYEEEE. This CDR3 has 14 amino acids. In DNA, the CDR3 is TGTGCCAGCAGCTTGCGGACTATAATTGCTGAGCAGTTCTTC. Protein product: CASSLRTIIAEQFF.

This clonotype was seen at least ten times. The V and J genes are TRBV5-6 and TRBJ1-5; 8 bases agree with TRBD1. The CDR3 is 17 amino acids. V was clipped by 2 bases and J by 4 bases; unmatched bases: 11. Germline V CDR1 and CDR2: SGHDT, YYEEEE. CDR3 sequence (DNA): TGTGCCAGCAGCTTTCGGTCTGTCCAGGGGGCTAATCAGCCCCAGCATTTT. Its translation is CASSFRSVQGANQPQHF.

A few counts support this clonotype. The rearrangement uses TRBV5-1 and TRBJ2-5, with 9 nucleotides matching TRBD2. The CDR3 is made up of 16 amino acids. V was clipped by 4 bases and J by 4 bases; unmatched bases: 11. Germline CDR1 reads SGHRS; CDR2 reads YFSETQ. The CDR3 coding sequence is TGCGCCAGCAGCCAGGGACTAGCAGGGCCAGGAGAGACCCAGTACTTC. It codes for CASSQGLAGPGETQYF.

This clonotype has a count of ten or more. The rearrangement uses TRBV7-9 and TRBJ2-7, with D perhaps matching TRBD1 (5 bases). Germline CDR1 reads SEHNR; CDR2 reads FQNEAQ (reference sequence). V gave up 3 bases and J gave up 4 bases, with 16 bases separating them. This CDR3 is 15 amino acids long. CDR3 DNA sequence: TGTGCCAGCAGCTTCCAGGGTCTCTCGGCGTACGAGCAGTACTTC. It codes for CASSFQGLSAYEQYF.

This clonotype was detected ten times or more. CDR3 bases: TGCAGCGTCGGACTAGCGTACAATGAGCAGTTCTTC. Protein sequence: CSVGLAYNEQFF. This chain joins TRBV29-1 and TRBJ2-1; 9 bases match TRBD2. The length of the CDR3 is 12 residues. The V segment lost 6 bases and the J segment 4 bases; nucleotides outside the gene matches: 1. The germline V gene encodes CDR1 SQVTM and CDR2 ANQGSEA.

This clonotype appeared many times. The chain couples TRBV29-1 to TRBJ2-7; perhaps TRBD1 as D (5 bases). Trimming shortened V by 7 bases and J by 8 bases, and 15 bases separated the two germline ends. The germline gives CDR1 SQVTM, CDR2 ANQGSEA. This CDR3 has 11 residues. This CDR3 is CSALDRVQQYF. The CDR3 nucleotides are TGCAGCGCTCTAGACAGAGTCCAGCAGTACTTC.

This clonotype was seen many times. The chain couples TRBV6-2 or TRBV6-3 to TRBJ2-1; D gene uncertain. The CDR3 has 14 residues. Germline V gene sequence: CDR1 MNHEY, CDR2 SVGEGT. V was trimmed by 6 bases and J by 2 bases, leaving 11 bases between them. The CDR3 nucleotides are TGTGCCAGCAGGACGCCGGAGCCCTACAATGAGCAGTTCTTC. Its translation: CASRTPEPYNEQFF.

This clonotype was counted at least ten times. The rearrangement links TRBV20-1 to TRBJ2-1; D may correspond to TRBD1 or TRBD2 (6 bases each). Germline V CDR1 and CDR2: DFQATT, SNEGSKA (reference sequence). This CDR3 region has 12 residues. V gave up 5 bases and J gave up 9 bases, with 14 bases separating them. CDR3 residues: CSAGGPGAEQFF. The CDR3 DNA sequence: TGCAGTGCTGGGGGGCCGGGGGCTGAGCAGTTCTTC.

This clonotype has at least ten counts. The chain's CDR3 is CAIRGTGQETQYF. CDR3 in DNA: TGTGCCATCCGTGGGACAGGGCAAGAGACCCAGTACTTC. The chain has TRBV10-3 and TRBJ2-5, with TRBD1 matching over 9 bases. CDR1 and CDR2 (germline): ENHRY, SYGVKD. The CDR3 sequence is 13 residues long. V lost 8 bases, J lost 2 bases, and 3 bases stayed unmatched.

This clonotype has a handful of counts. Here the CDR3 reads CSASGEVRGRLSYNEQFF. The CDR3, as DNA: TGCAGTGCCAGCGGGGAGGTTCGCGGGAGGCTTTCCTACAATGAGCAGTTCTTC. J is TRBJ2-1 and V is TRBV20-1; 8 bases map to TRBD2. Per the germline V gene, CDR1 is DFQATT and CDR2 is SNEGSKA (reference sequence). This CDR3 has 18 amino acids. The junction had 17 bases not matched to a gene; V was cut back by 6 bases and J by 1 base.

This clonotype came up a few times. The J gene is TRBJ2-4, the V gene TRBV28; a weak D match, TRBD2 (5 bases). With 6 bases removed from V and 0 bases from J, the gap between germline ends came to 18 bases. The CDR3 has 17 residues. CDR1 is MDHEN, CDR2 SYDVKM, per germline. The CDR3 reads CASSKQGSGLAKNIQYF. The CDR3 nucleotides read TGTGCCAGCAGCAAACAAGGGAGCGGATTAGCCAAAAACATTCAGTACTTC.

The chain carries TRBV20-1 and TRBJ2-5; 14 bases match TRBD2. After removal of 3 bases from V and 5 bases from J, the junction contained 5 bases not matched to a gene. The germline gives CDR1 DFQATT, CDR2 SNEGSKA (reference sequence). CDR3 length equals 15 residues. This chain's CDR3 is CSAREGLAGDETQYF. In nucleotides, the CDR3 is TGCAGTGCTAGGGAGGGACTAGCGGGAGATGAGACCCAGTACTTC.

There are many counts of this clonotype. The chain joins TRBV29-1 to TRBJ2-5; no definite D call. CDR3 length: 12 amino acids. Germline V gene sequence: CDR1 SQVTM, CDR2 ANQGSEA. The V gene lost 5 bases and the J gene lost 3 bases, with 10 bases spanning the gap. CDR3 protein: CSVIGVEETQYF. DNA of the CDR3: TGCAGCGTTATTGGGGTCGAAGAGACCCAGTACTTC.

This clonotype showed up just a few times. The genes are TRBV28 and TRBJ2-5; 7 nucleotides line up with TRBD1. Germline trimming cut 5 bases from V and 1 base from J; bases unmatched to any gene: 7. The CDR3 sequence is 15 residues long. The germline gives CDR1 MDHEN, CDR2 SYDVKM. The CDR3 DNA sequence: TGTGCCAGCAGTAACTTAAGACAGGGCCAAGAGACCCAGTACTTC. Its protein product is CASSNLRQGQETQYF. The variable domain in full, completed from reference TRBV28 and TRBJ2-5, reads DVKVTQSSRYLVKRTGEKVFLECVQDMDHENMFWYRQDPGLGLRLIYFSYDVKMKEKGDIPEGYSVSREKKERFSLILESASTNQTSMYLCASSNLRQGQETQYFGPGTRLLVL.

This chain links TRBV6-1 with TRBJ1-1, with a tentative D call TRBD1 (5 bases). The V end was cut by 6 bases, the J end by 5 bases, with 19 bases between. This CDR3 is built from 15 residues. CDR1 is MNHNS, CDR2 SASEGT, per germline. CDR3 amino acids: CASRRGVKEKTEAFF. DNA for the CDR3: TGTGCCAGCAGGAGGGGAGTGAAGGAAAAGACTGAAGCTTTCTTT.

This clonotype was seen only once. The V call is TRBV5-1, the J call TRBJ2-1, with D perhaps matching TRBD2 (5 bases). Trimming left V 1 base short and J 7 bases short, with 18 bases between. This CDR3 has 16 residues. Germline-derived CDR1 and CDR2 are SGHRS and YFSETQ. The CDR3 sequence: CASSLNGRERENEQFF. The CDR3 region has the DNA TGCGCCAGCAGCTTGAATGGTCGGGAAAGGGAGAATGAGCAGTTCTTC.

This rearrangement joins TRBV2 to TRBJ1-5, with TRBD1 as a possible D gene (5 bases). Per germline, CDR1 SNHLY and CDR2 FYNNEI. With 0 bases removed from V and 5 bases from J, the gap between germline ends came to 8 bases. CDR3 length equals 14 residues. CDR3 DNA: TGTGCCAGCAGTGAAGCCCAGGGTGATCAGCCCCAGCATTTT. Protein sequence: CASSEAQGDQPQHF.

This clonotype was detected a few times. The CDR3 sequence: CASSATGLRETQYF. Written as DNA, the CDR3 is TGTGCCAGCAGCGCGACAGGGCTTCGGGAGACCCAGTACTTC. The V and J genes are TRBV5-5 and TRBJ2-5, with TRBD1 identical over 7 bases. The CDR3 is made up of 14 amino acids. From germline, CDR1 is SGHKS and CDR2 YYEKEE (reference sequence). V trimming: 4 bases; J trimming: 5 bases; junction bases outside the gene matches: 8. Combining the CDR3 with reference TRBV5-5 and TRBJ2-5 gives the whole variable domain DAGVTQSPTHLIKTRGQQVTLRCSPISGHKSVSWYQQVLGQGPQFIFQYYEKEERGRGNFPDRFSARQFPNYSSELNVNALLLGDSALYLCASSATGLRETQYFGPGTRLLVL.

This clonotype showed up many times. This rearrangement joins TRBV6-1 to TRBJ2-7, with 7 bases that match TRBD1. The CDR3 length is 14 residues. V lost 6 bases and J lost 5; bases outside the gene matches: 10. Germline CDR1 reads MNHNS; CDR2 reads SASEGT. CDR3 in amino acids: CASRVGGLGDEQYF. CDR3 DNA: TGTGCCAGCAGGGTAGGGGGCCTAGGGGACGAGCAGTACTTC.

The chain is built from TRBV28 and TRBJ2-7; the D gene is possibly TRBD1 (5 bases). CDR3 length equals 14 residues. V dropped 5 bases and J dropped 3 bases, with 14 bases sitting between them. Germline CDR1 reads MDHEN; CDR2 reads SYDVKM. The CDR3 protein is CASSLTLDSYEQYF. DNA of the CDR3: TGTGCCAGCAGTCTAACCCTTGACAGCTACGAGCAGTACTTC.

This clonotype occurred a few times. The rearrangement joins TRBV7-2 to TRBJ2-3, with a weak D call TRBD2 (5 bases). The CDR3 spans 12 residues. V was shortened by 4 bases and J by 11 bases, with 13 bases between the two germline ends. Looked up from germline, CDR1 is SGHTA and CDR2 is FQGNSA. The CDR3 protein is CASSSPGLEQYF. Here the CDR3 DNA reads TGTGCCAGCAGCTCCCCCGGACTTGAGCAGTATTTT.